These T cell receptor beta chains were read from a single sample in a study of cytomegalovirus exposure and HLA in healthy donors. The data were produced by immunoSEQ multiplex PCR, yet TCRdb's version contains in-frame clones alone and is incomplete. The sample holds 150,000 to 200,000 clones, approximately 72% seen once. Sequences were obtained from PBMCs. The receptors here all came from a female donor in good health and CMV-seronegative. Both conserved end residues are part of each CDR3. The order of the fields is J gene, V gene, D gene, clone size, CDR3 DNA, CDR3 protein. A D gene is named only where the DNA matches it firmly. Clone size is given for some rows only: seen once, a few or many times, or a class if the clone is expanded.

J gene: TRBJ1-1
V gene: TRBV30
D gene: .
clone size: .
CDR3 DNA: TGTGCCTGGAGTGTACCGGGGATGAACACTGAAGCTTTCTTT
CDR3 protein: CAWSVPGMNTEAFF

J gene: TRBJ2-3
V gene: TRBV4-1
D gene: .
clone size: .
CDR3 DNA: TGCGCCAGCAGCCAAAGCGGAGCTAGCACAGATACGCAGTATTTT
CDR3 protein: CASSQSGASTDTQYF

J gene: TRBJ1-2
V gene: TRBV4-1
D gene: .
clone size: .
CDR3 DNA: TGCGCCAGCAGCCAAGAGAGAGGAAACTATGGCTACACCTTC
CDR3 protein: CASSQERGNYGYTF

J gene: TRBJ1-4
V gene: TRBV5-1
D gene: TRBD1
clone size: .
CDR3 DNA: TGCGCCAGCAGCTTACAGGGGGCCCTCAATGAAAAACTGTTTTTT
CDR3 protein: CASSLQGALNEKLFF

J gene: TRBJ2-5
V gene: TRBV6-5
D gene: .
clone size: .
CDR3 DNA: TGTGCCAGCAGACGAACAGGGAAGGGCGAAGAGACCCAGTACTTC
CDR3 protein: CASRRTGKGEETQYF

J gene: TRBJ1-1
V gene: TRBV30
D gene: TRBD1
clone size: .
CDR3 DNA: TGTGCCTGGAGTGTATCCGGGGACAGGGCTTTT
CDR3 protein: CAWSVSGDRAF

J gene: TRBJ1-1
V gene: TRBV7-2
D gene: .
clone size: .
CDR3 DNA: TGTGCCAGCAGCATACTGACAGGCACTGAAGCTTTCTTT
CDR3 protein: CASSILTGTEAFF

J gene: TRBJ2-1
V gene: TRBV5-1
D gene: .
clone size: .
CDR3 DNA: TGCGCCAGCAGCTTGGCATCGGGAGTCAATGAGCAGTTCTTC
CDR3 protein: CASSLASGVNEQFF

J gene: TRBJ2-6
V gene: TRBV19
D gene: .
clone size: .
CDR3 DNA: TGTGCCAGTACCCCAGGGGAGAGCGCCGGGGCCAACGTCCTGACTTTC
CDR3 protein: CASTPGESAGANVLTF

J gene: TRBJ1-5
V gene: TRBV19
D gene: .
clone size: .
CDR3 DNA: TGTGCCAGTAGTATTTCAGTCAATCAGCCCCAGCATTTT
CDR3 protein: CASSISVNQPQHF

J gene: TRBJ2-1
V gene: TRBV12-5
D gene: .
clone size: .
CDR3 DNA: TGTGCTAGTGGTTCGGAAGCGTACAATGAGCAGTTCTTC
CDR3 protein: CASGSEAYNEQFF

J gene: TRBJ1-1
V gene: TRBV30
D gene: .
clone size: .
CDR3 DNA: TGTGCCTGGAGTGGACACATGAACACTGAAGCTTTCTTT
CDR3 protein: CAWSGHMNTEAFF

J gene: TRBJ2-7
V gene: TRBV29-1
D gene: TRBD1
clone size: .
CDR3 DNA: TGCAGCGTTTCTCTGGGACAGGGTCAAAAGCAGTACTTC
CDR3 protein: CSVSLGQGQKQYF

J gene: TRBJ1-1
V gene: TRBV9
D gene: TRBD1
clone size: .
CDR3 DNA: TGTGCCAGCAGCGTAGGGGGACAGGGGTACACTGAAGCTTTCTTT
CDR3 protein: CASSVGGQGYTEAFF

J gene: TRBJ2-2
V gene: TRBV6-5
D gene: TRBD2
clone size: .
CDR3 DNA: TGTGCCAGCACCCTAAGCGGGAGGGCCTTCGGGGAGCTGTTTTTT
CDR3 protein: CASTLSGRAFGELFF

J gene: TRBJ1-1
V gene: TRBV19
D gene: .
clone size: .
CDR3 DNA: TGTGCCAGTAGTATCCCCCCTTCGGGCACTGAAGCTTTCTTT
CDR3 protein: CASSIPPSGTEAFF

J gene: TRBJ2-1
V gene: TRBV19
D gene: .
clone size: .
CDR3 DNA: TGTGCCAGTAGTATCATCCTGGGTACTAAGTTCTTC
CDR3 protein: CASSIILGTKFF

J gene: TRBJ1-2
V gene: TRBV7-3
D gene: TRBD1
clone size: few
CDR3 DNA: TGTGCCAGCAGCCTCCAAGGGACAGAGGGGGACTTTGATGGCTACACCTTC
CDR3 protein: CASSLQGTEGDFDGYTF

J gene: TRBJ2-4
V gene: TRBV2
D gene: TRBD2
clone size: .
CDR3 DNA: TGTGCCAGCAGTGAATTGGCGGGAGGACAAAACATTCAGTACTTC
CDR3 protein: CASSELAGGQNIQYF

J gene: TRBJ2-1
V gene: TRBV28
D gene: TRBD2
clone size: .
CDR3 DNA: TGTGCCAGCAGTCCACTAGCGGGAGTGAGGAATGAGCAGTTCTTC
CDR3 protein: CASSPLAGVRNEQFF

J gene: TRBJ2-7
V gene: TRBV7-9
D gene: .
clone size: few
CDR3 DNA: TGTGCCAGCAGCTTACCGGGTTTCTCCTACGAGCAGTACTTC
CDR3 protein: CASSLPGFSYEQYF

J gene: TRBJ1-1
V gene: TRBV5-1
D gene: .
clone size: .
CDR3 DNA: TGCGCCAGCAGCGGAGGGGGGGGAACTGAAGCTTTCTTT
CDR3 protein: CASSGGGGTEAFF

J gene: TRBJ2-7
V gene: TRBV4-2
D gene: .
clone size: few
CDR3 DNA: TGTGCCAGCAGCGTCGGACTACCGAACGGCTACGAGCAGTACTTC
CDR3 protein: CASSVGLPNGYEQYF

J gene: TRBJ1-1
V gene: TRBV19
D gene: .
clone size: .
CDR3 DNA: TGTGCCAGTAGTAGTCAGTCGAACACTGAAGCTTTCTTT
CDR3 protein: CASSSQSNTEAFF